The clone carrying this T cell receptor beta chain was seen many times. What it binds is unknown. This record belongs to a study of identical twins. Study conclusions and caveats: Monozygotic twin pairs showed more out-of-frame TCR alpha sharing than models estimated.

TCRdb recomputed calls from the 5' RACE reads with MiXCR, one row per CDR3 protein. The sample has 640,000 or so distinct CDR3 sequences, 5.5% to 6.5% seen once. With 5 bases clipped from V and 2 bases from J, the junction kept 11 bases outside the gene matches. Germline assignment: CDR1 MNHNS and CDR2 SASEGT. This CDR3 is 16 amino acids long. This chain connects TRBV6-1 to TRBJ2-7; 8 positions match TRBD1. The sample taken for sequencing was naive T cells sorted from blood. The sequence was obtained from a man between 18 and 35 years old in good health. As DNA, the CDR3 is TGTGCCAGCAGTAAACTTAGGACAGGGATCCCCTACGAGCAGTACTTC. As protein: CASSKLRTGIPYEQYF.